This TCR beta chain came from a study of blood T cell repertoires in COVID-19. Looking at the study overall: Sites in the United States, Italy and Spain provided acute and convalescent COVID-19 samples. T cells, B-cell-depleted T cells, or PBMCs supplied cDNA or gDNA.

Original processing methods: Researchers report that nucleated cell counts were estimated from reference gene primer amplification. The table came from immunoSEQ multiplex PCR; TCRdb's copy has only in-frame clones and leaves some out. Clone size and the V and J calls come from that table; the DNA yielded D and trimming. The sample has tens of thousands of clones; roughly two thirds are singletons. From germline, CDR1 is MNHEY and CDR2 SMNVEV (reference sequence). The germline V and J ends were trimmed by 4 bases and 0 bases, with 7 bases remaining between them. The CDR3 sequence is 14 residues long.

The source is a woman aged 60 to 75 who had been exposed to COVID-19. The J gene is TRBJ1-3, the V gene TRBV27; perhaps TRBD1 as D (5 bases). Sequencing used PBMCs or T cells enriched from blood (not recorded which). CDR3 loop: CASSSGISGNTIYF. The CDR3 nucleotides read TGTGCCAGCAGTTCAGGGATCTCTGGAAACACCATATATTTT.